This is a list of T cell receptor beta chains from one sample in a study of T cell repertoires in cytomegalovirus infection. TCRdb ran MiXCR on the reads and lists one entry per CDR3 protein. The sample yields 45,000 to 55,000 distinct CDR3 sequences, about a fifth seen once. No antigen is known for these receptors. The sequenced sample was CD8+ T cells from cultured PBMCs, obtained from culture after CMV antigen stimulation. The receptors were sampled from a human donor in good health (CMV status not recorded). Some clones in this sample may be carry-over from other donors' samples. Each CDR3 is given with its conserved first and last residue. The D gene is left open where the match is weak. Where a row states a size, it is once, few, many or the class of an expanded clone; other rows omit it.

V gene: TRBV7-9
J gene: TRBJ2-1
D gene: -
clone size: few
CDR3 DNA: TGTGCCAGCAGCCACCCAGGGGATGAGCAGTTCTTC
CDR3 protein: CASSHPGDEQFF

V gene: TRBV7-9
J gene: TRBJ2-7
D gene: TRBD2
clone size: -
CDR3 DNA: TGTGCCAGCAGCTCTGGACTAGCCGCCTACGAGCAGTACTTC
CDR3 protein: CASSSGLAAYEQYF

V gene: TRBV19
J gene: TRBJ2-7
D gene: -
clone size: -
CDR3 DNA: TGTGCCACCTCTACCGGTATTCGGCTCGAGCAGTACTTC
CDR3 protein: CATSTGIRLEQYF

V gene: TRBV6-6
J gene: TRBJ2-5
D gene: -
clone size: -
CDR3 DNA: TGTGCCAGCAGAGCTCCTCTCCGGGCCCCCTCAGAGACCCAGTACTTC
CDR3 protein: CASRAPLRAPSETQYF

V gene: TRBV6-2/TRBV6-3
J gene: TRBJ2-1
D gene: -
clone size: few
CDR3 DNA: TGTGCCAGCAGCCCAAGGGGGGAGCAGTTCTTC
CDR3 protein: CASSPRGEQFF

V gene: TRBV7-2
J gene: TRBJ1-5
D gene: -
clone size: many
CDR3 DNA: TGTGCCAGCAGCTTAAAGTTTTACAATCAGCCCCAGCATTTT
CDR3 protein: CASSLKFYNQPQHF

V gene: TRBV7-2
J gene: TRBJ1-2
D gene: TRBD1
clone size: -
CDR3 DNA: TGTGCCAGCAGCCCCGGACAGGGGGCAACGCCTGGAGACTATGGCTACACCTTC
CDR3 protein: CASSPGQGATPGDYGYTF

V gene: TRBV6-2/TRBV6-3
J gene: TRBJ1-5
D gene: -
clone size: few
CDR3 DNA: TGTGCCAGCAGTTACTCTTCTCAGCCCCAGCATTTT
CDR3 protein: CASSYSSQPQHF

V gene: TRBV9
J gene: TRBJ2-3
D gene: -
clone size: -
CDR3 DNA: TGTGCCAGCAGCACCCGGGACTCCAGGTTGGATACGCAGTATTTT
CDR3 protein: CASSTRDSRLDTQYF

V gene: TRBV6-2/TRBV6-3
J gene: TRBJ1-1
D gene: -
clone size: -
CDR3 DNA: TGTGCCAGCAGTTACCCTGCTCAAGGGGCCGATGACGCTTTCTTT
CDR3 protein: CASSYPAQGADDAFF

V gene: TRBV7-2
J gene: TRBJ2-7
D gene: -
clone size: -
CDR3 DNA: TGTGCCAGCAGCTTAGGGGGACACGAGCAGTACTTC
CDR3 protein: CASSLGGHEQYF

V gene: TRBV28
J gene: TRBJ1-1
D gene: TRBD1
clone size: -
CDR3 DNA: TGTGCCAGCAGTTTCAGGGGGCAGGCCGGAGCTTTCTTT
CDR3 protein: CASSFRGQAGAFF

V gene: TRBV25-1
J gene: TRBJ1-1
D gene: -
clone size: -
CDR3 DNA: TGTGCCAGCAGTGAGCAGGGTTTGAACACTGAAGCTTTCTTT
CDR3 protein: CASSEQGLNTEAFF

V gene: TRBV12-3/TRBV12-4
J gene: TRBJ1-3
D gene: TRBD1
clone size: -
CDR3 DNA: TGTGCCAGCAGTTCCCGAAACAGGGGGCGCGGCGGGAGAGTGACTGGAAACACCATATATTTT
CDR3 protein: CASSSRNRGRGGRVTGNTIYF

V gene: TRBV9
J gene: TRBJ1-4
D gene: -
clone size: -
CDR3 DNA: TGTGCCAGCAGCGTAGACGGGAATGAAAAACTGTTTTTT
CDR3 protein: CASSVDGNEKLFF

V gene: TRBV7-2
J gene: TRBJ2-7
D gene: -
clone size: -
CDR3 DNA: TGTGCCAGCAGCTTAGGCGAGGGGCAAGCCTACGAGCAGTACTTC
CDR3 protein: CASSLGEGQAYEQYF

V gene: TRBV20-1
J gene: TRBJ2-7
D gene: -
clone size: -
CDR3 DNA: TGCAGTGCTAGAGATCCGGGGATGTACGAGCAGTACTTC
CDR3 protein: CSARDPGMYEQYF

V gene: TRBV7-9
J gene: TRBJ2-3
D gene: TRBD2
clone size: -
CDR3 DNA: TGTGCCAGCAGCCCGGCCGGGACTAGCGGGAAAGATACGCAGTATTTT
CDR3 protein: CASSPAGTSGKDTQYF

V gene: TRBV30
J gene: TRBJ1-1
D gene: TRBD1
clone size: -
CDR3 DNA: TGTGCCTGGAGTGCGGGGACAGGGGCGACTGAAGCTTTCTTT
CDR3 protein: CAWSAGTGATEAFF

V gene: TRBV6-5
J gene: TRBJ2-7
D gene: -
clone size: -
CDR3 DNA: TGTGCCAGCGGGTCCGACTACGAGCAGTACTTC
CDR3 protein: CASGSDYEQYF

V gene: TRBV7-2
J gene: TRBJ1-1
D gene: TRBD1
clone size: -
CDR3 DNA: TGTGCCAGCAGCACAACAGGGGCAGGGGCTTTCTTT
CDR3 protein: CASSTTGAGAFF

V gene: TRBV6-2/TRBV6-3
J gene: TRBJ2-7
D gene: -
clone size: once
CDR3 DNA: TGTGCCCGCCGCTTTCCGTCCTACGAGCAGTACTTC
CDR3 protein: CARRFPSYEQYF

V gene: TRBV7-9
J gene: TRBJ2-5
D gene: TRBD1
clone size: -
CDR3 DNA: TGTGCCAGCAGCTTATATGGACAGGGGGCGGAGGAGACCCAGTACTTC
CDR3 protein: CASSLYGQGAEETQYF

V gene: TRBV29-1
J gene: TRBJ1-5
D gene: -
clone size: -
CDR3 DNA: TGCAGCGTTGAAGTCGAAGGGGTTGGTCAGCCCCAGCATTTT
CDR3 protein: CSVEVEGVGQPQHF

V gene: TRBV7-8
J gene: TRBJ2-4
D gene: -
clone size: -
CDR3 DNA: TGTGCCAGCAGCCCCGCAATAGCCAAAAACATTCAGTACTTC
CDR3 protein: CASSPAIAKNIQYF

V gene: TRBV5-6
J gene: TRBJ1-2
D gene: -
clone size: few
CDR3 DNA: TGTGCCAGCAGCCAAGGGAACGGAGTGGGCTACACCTTC
CDR3 protein: CASSQGNGVGYTF

V gene: TRBV5-1
J gene: TRBJ1-2
D gene: -
clone size: few
CDR3 DNA: TGCGCCAGCAGCCCGGGAGGAAGTCATGGCTACACCTTC
CDR3 protein: CASSPGGSHGYTF

V gene: TRBV6-5
J gene: TRBJ2-2
D gene: TRBD1
clone size: few
CDR3 DNA: TGTGCCAGCAGTTCTTTCCGGGACAGGGGATGGAACACCGGGGAGCTGTTTTTT
CDR3 protein: CASSSFRDRGWNTGELFF

V gene: TRBV7-6
J gene: TRBJ1-1
D gene: -
clone size: -
CDR3 DNA: TGTGCCAGCAGAAGCGGAAATGAAGCTTTCTTT
CDR3 protein: CASRSGNEAFF

V gene: TRBV24-1
J gene: TRBJ2-1
D gene: TRBD1
clone size: few
CDR3 DNA: TGTGCCACCAGTGAACTTGGACAGGGTCTAAACAATGAGCAGTTCTTC
CDR3 protein: CATSELGQGLNNEQFF

V gene: TRBV7-9
J gene: TRBJ2-4
D gene: TRBD2
clone size: -
CDR3 DNA: TGTGCCAGCAGCTTTAGCGGGGGGCTAGCCAAAAACATTCAGTACTTC
CDR3 protein: CASSFSGGLAKNIQYF

V gene: TRBV7-6
J gene: TRBJ2-7
D gene: -
clone size: few
CDR3 DNA: TGTGCCAGCAGCCGGGTTATCTACGAGCAGTACTTC
CDR3 protein: CASSRVIYEQYF

V gene: TRBV6-2/TRBV6-3
J gene: TRBJ2-7
D gene: -
clone size: -
CDR3 DNA: TGTGCCAGCAGGCAGGGAGGACTGGGGGAGCAGTACTTC
CDR3 protein: CASRQGGLGEQYF

V gene: TRBV15
J gene: TRBJ2-5
D gene: -
clone size: few
CDR3 DNA: TGTGCCACCAGCAGAGATCTCGGCAGAGGAGAGACCCAGTACTTC
CDR3 protein: CATSRDLGRGETQYF

V gene: TRBV28
J gene: TRBJ2-7
D gene: -
clone size: few
CDR3 DNA: TGTGCCAGCAGTTTGTTCGGGGAGCAGTACTTC
CDR3 protein: CASSLFGEQYF

V gene: TRBV7-2
J gene: TRBJ2-7
D gene: -
clone size: -
CDR3 DNA: TGTGCCAGCAGCACAACCGGGCCACACTACGAGCAGTACTTC
CDR3 protein: CASSTTGPHYEQYF

V gene: TRBV6-1
J gene: TRBJ1-1
D gene: -
clone size: few
CDR3 DNA: TGTGCCAGCAGCCGCTCCGGACCTGAAGCTTTCTTT
CDR3 protein: CASSRSGPEAFF

V gene: TRBV7-9
J gene: TRBJ2-1
D gene: TRBD2
clone size: -
CDR3 DNA: TGTGCCAGCAGCTGGACTAGCGGCTACAATGAGCAGTTCTTC
CDR3 protein: CASSWTSGYNEQFF

V gene: TRBV7-9
J gene: TRBJ2-7
D gene: -
clone size: few
CDR3 DNA: TGTGCCAGCAGCACCCTCTCCTACGAGCAGTACTTC
CDR3 protein: CASSTLSYEQYF

V gene: TRBV7-6
J gene: TRBJ2-1
D gene: -
clone size: -
CDR3 DNA: TGTGCCAGCAGCTTAGACGTGTGGGACTCCTACAGTGAGCAGTTCTTC
CDR3 protein: CASSLDVWDSYSEQFF

V gene: TRBV5-4
J gene: TRBJ2-7
D gene: -
clone size: few
CDR3 DNA: TGTGCCAGCAGCTTGACCCCTCTCGTGAACGAGCAGTACTTC
CDR3 protein: CASSLTPLVNEQYF